A selection of T cell receptor beta chains follows, all from one sample in a study of persistence of HIV-infected CD4 T cells. Only in-frame clones appear in the TCRdb table, and some are missing; sequencing was by immunoSEQ multiplex PCR. The table includes roughly 32,000 clones, roughly 80% detected once. For these receptors, no antigen is known. Material: CD4+ T cells sorted from PBMCs after roughly 18-hour stimulation, obtained from a patient who received antiretroviral therapy. Receptor source: an adult man with HIV who was CMV-seropositive. CDR3s include the opening cysteine and the closing phenylalanine or tryptophan. The order of the fields is V gene, J gene, clone size, D gene, CDR3 DNA, CDR3 protein. A D gene is named only where the DNA matches it firmly. Size tells how often a clone was seen (once, few, many) or the class of an expanded clone, and some rows leave it out.

v_gene: TRBV19
j_gene: TRBJ1-1
abundance: few
d_gene: TRBD1
CDR3nt: TGTGCCAGTAGTCTACAGACAGGGACCACTGAAGCTTTCTTT
CDR3aa: CASSLQTGTTEAFF

v_gene: TRBV19
j_gene: TRBJ1-2
abundance: NA
d_gene: NA
CDR3nt: TGTGCCAGTAGTCCCCAGGTGTACTATGGCTACACCTTC
CDR3aa: CASSPQVYYGYTF

v_gene: TRBV4-1
j_gene: TRBJ1-2
abundance: NA
d_gene: NA
CDR3nt: TGCGCCAGCAGCCAAAGTGGGCAGGGCGACGCTGGCTACACCTTC
CDR3aa: CASSQSGQGDAGYTF

v_gene: TRBV6-1
j_gene: TRBJ1-1
abundance: NA
d_gene: NA
CDR3nt: TGTGCCAGCAGTTCCCCGGGGAGCTGGAACACTGAAGCTTTCTTT
CDR3aa: CASSSPGSWNTEAFF

v_gene: TRBV6-5
j_gene: TRBJ1-5
abundance: NA
d_gene: NA
CDR3nt: TGTGCCAGCAGCGGACCTATTGGCAATCAGCCCCAGCATTTT
CDR3aa: CASSGPIGNQPQHF

v_gene: TRBV18
j_gene: TRBJ1-1
abundance: NA
d_gene: NA
CDR3nt: TGTGCCAGTGCGGGCACTGAAGCTTTCTTT
CDR3aa: CASAGTEAFF

v_gene: TRBV20-1
j_gene: TRBJ2-1
abundance: NA
d_gene: TRBD2
CDR3nt: TGCAGTGCTAGTGGGACTAGCGTAAATGAGCAGTTCTTC
CDR3aa: CSASGTSVNEQFF

v_gene: TRBV19
j_gene: TRBJ1-5
abundance: NA
d_gene: NA
CDR3nt: TGTGCCAGTAGTATAGATGGACAGATGCCTCTCCGACAGCCCCAGCATTTT
CDR3aa: CASSIDGQMPLRQPQHF

v_gene: TRBV19
j_gene: TRBJ1-4
abundance: NA
d_gene: TRBD1
CDR3nt: TGTGCCAGTAGCCCTGACAGGGTTTATGAAAAACTGTTTTTT
CDR3aa: CASSPDRVYEKLFF

v_gene: TRBV5-1
j_gene: TRBJ1-1
abundance: NA
d_gene: TRBD1
CDR3nt: TGCGCCAGCAAGGGACAGGGGAGGGTTGAAGCTTTCTTT
CDR3aa: CASKGQGRVEAFF

v_gene: TRBV19
j_gene: TRBJ1-1
abundance: NA
d_gene: NA
CDR3nt: TGTGCCAGTAGTATAGGGACGGGGTATTTGACTGAAGCTTTCTTT
CDR3aa: CASSIGTGYLTEAFF

v_gene: TRBV5-6
j_gene: TRBJ1-5
abundance: NA
d_gene: NA
CDR3nt: TGTGCCAGCAGCCCGGGGGGAGGTAGCAATCAGCCCCAGCATTTT
CDR3aa: CASSPGGGSNQPQHF

v_gene: TRBV9
j_gene: TRBJ2-1
abundance: NA
d_gene: TRBD2
CDR3nt: TGTGCCAGCAGCCAGCGGGGGGGGCAGTTCCCTAACGATGAGCAGTTCTTC
CDR3aa: CASSQRGGQFPNDEQFF

v_gene: TRBV29-1
j_gene: TRBJ1-1
abundance: NA
d_gene: NA
CDR3nt: TGCAGCGTTGAATCCTTGGAGAACACTGAAGCTTTCTTT
CDR3aa: CSVESLENTEAFF

v_gene: TRBV7-6
j_gene: TRBJ2-1
abundance: NA
d_gene: NA
CDR3nt: TGTGCCAGCAGCTTAGACGGCACGTACAATGAGCAGTTCTTC
CDR3aa: CASSLDGTYNEQFF

v_gene: TRBV6-5
j_gene: TRBJ2-2
abundance: NA
d_gene: NA
CDR3nt: TGTGCCAGCAGTTATACCTTTACTAACACCGGGGAGCTGTTTTTT
CDR3aa: CASSYTFTNTGELFF

v_gene: TRBV18
j_gene: TRBJ1-1
abundance: NA
d_gene: TRBD1
CDR3nt: TGTGCCAGCTCACTTCGACAGGGCAGGAACACTGAAGCTTTCTTT
CDR3aa: CASSLRQGRNTEAFF

v_gene: TRBV3-1/TRBV3-2
j_gene: TRBJ1-6
abundance: NA
d_gene: NA
CDR3nt: TGTGCCAGCAGTCAAGGGAGCCGGAGCTCCTATAATTCACCCCTCCACTTT
CDR3aa: CASSQGSRSSYNSPLHF

v_gene: TRBV5-1
j_gene: TRBJ2-1
abundance: once
d_gene: TRBD1
CDR3nt: TGCGCCAGCAGCCGAGGGACAGGGAGCTCCTACAATGAGCAGTTCTTC
CDR3aa: CASSRGTGSSYNEQFF

v_gene: TRBV19
j_gene: TRBJ1-2
abundance: NA
d_gene: NA
CDR3nt: TGTGCCAGTAGTATTGGCAGAGAGGGCTATGGCTACACCTTC
CDR3aa: CASSIGREGYGYTF

v_gene: TRBV2
j_gene: TRBJ1-1
abundance: NA
d_gene: TRBD1
CDR3nt: TGTGCCAGCAGTTCACAGGGGGCGAACACTGAAGCTTTCTTT
CDR3aa: CASSSQGANTEAFF

v_gene: TRBV19
j_gene: TRBJ1-1
abundance: NA
d_gene: TRBD1
CDR3nt: TGTGCCAGTACCATACAGGGGGCTCGGGCCACTGAAGCTTTCTTT
CDR3aa: CASTIQGARATEAFF

v_gene: TRBV6-5
j_gene: TRBJ1-2
abundance: NA
d_gene: TRBD1
CDR3nt: TGTGCCAGCAGTTACTCTGGGGACAGGCCCGGCTACACCTTC
CDR3aa: CASSYSGDRPGYTF

v_gene: TRBV7-9
j_gene: TRBJ2-5
abundance: NA
d_gene: NA
CDR3nt: TGTGCCAGCAGCTTTGGGCAAGAGACCCAGTACTTC
CDR3aa: CASSFGQETQYF

v_gene: TRBV4-1
j_gene: TRBJ2-2
abundance: NA
d_gene: TRBD1
CDR3nt: TGCGCCAGCAGCCAATCCGGGACAGGGAACACCGGGGAGCTGTTTTTT
CDR3aa: CASSQSGTGNTGELFF

v_gene: TRBV10-3
j_gene: TRBJ2-7
abundance: NA
d_gene: NA
CDR3nt: TGTGCCATCAAGGGGGGGGCCTCCTACGAGCAGTACTTC
CDR3aa: CAIKGGASYEQYF

v_gene: TRBV25-1
j_gene: TRBJ1-6
abundance: NA
d_gene: TRBD1
CDR3nt: TGTGCCAGCAGGGGGACAGGGGGTTCACCCCTCCACTTT
CDR3aa: CASRGTGGSPLHF

v_gene: TRBV19
j_gene: TRBJ2-3
abundance: NA
d_gene: NA
CDR3nt: TGTGCCAGTAGTAGTGGGAGCGCTACGCAGTATTTT
CDR3aa: CASSSGSATQYF

v_gene: TRBV9
j_gene: TRBJ1-3
abundance: NA
d_gene: NA
CDR3nt: TGTGCCAGCAACGAAGGAGGCCCGCTCAGCGAAAACACCATATATTTT
CDR3aa: CASNEGGPLSENTIYF

v_gene: TRBV5-1
j_gene: TRBJ1-2
abundance: NA
d_gene: NA
CDR3nt: TGCGCCAGCAGCTTGGAGGGACGGACTAACTATGGCTACACCTTC
CDR3aa: CASSLEGRTNYGYTF

v_gene: TRBV7-2
j_gene: TRBJ2-5
abundance: NA
d_gene: NA
CDR3nt: TGTGCCAGCAGCTTAGGGATCGGGGAGGGGGAGGAGACCCAGTACTTC
CDR3aa: CASSLGIGEGEETQYF

v_gene: TRBV19
j_gene: TRBJ1-2
abundance: NA
d_gene: NA
CDR3nt: TGTGCCAGTAGTATAGGGGCAGTCAGCTATGGCTACACCTTC
CDR3aa: CASSIGAVSYGYTF

v_gene: TRBV2
j_gene: TRBJ1-3
abundance: NA
d_gene: NA
CDR3nt: TGTGCCAGCAGTGATCCGGGGGGCGATGGAAACACCATATATTTT
CDR3aa: CASSDPGGDGNTIYF

v_gene: TRBV30
j_gene: TRBJ2-6
abundance: NA
d_gene: NA
CDR3nt: TGTGCCTGGACCGTAGGGAGCCCTGGGGCCAACGTCCTGACTTTC
CDR3aa: CAWTVGSPGANVLTF

v_gene: TRBV3-1/TRBV3-2
j_gene: TRBJ2-5
abundance: NA
d_gene: TRBD2
CDR3nt: TGTGCCAGCAACCTAGCGGGGGGGCCGGGAGAGACCCAGTACTTC
CDR3aa: CASNLAGGPGETQYF

v_gene: TRBV30
j_gene: TRBJ1-2
abundance: NA
d_gene: NA
CDR3nt: TGTGCCTGGATGGCCAGGCGTGCTAACTATGGCTACACCTTC
CDR3aa: CAWMARRANYGYTF

v_gene: TRBV29-1
j_gene: TRBJ1-1
abundance: NA
d_gene: NA
CDR3nt: TGCAGCGTTGGAGGGGGGGACACTGAAGCTTTCTTT
CDR3aa: CSVGGGDTEAFF

v_gene: TRBV7-9
j_gene: TRBJ2-2
abundance: few
d_gene: NA
CDR3nt: TGTGCCAGCAGCACCACAGGGATCTACACCGGGGAGCTGTTTTTT
CDR3aa: CASSTTGIYTGELFF